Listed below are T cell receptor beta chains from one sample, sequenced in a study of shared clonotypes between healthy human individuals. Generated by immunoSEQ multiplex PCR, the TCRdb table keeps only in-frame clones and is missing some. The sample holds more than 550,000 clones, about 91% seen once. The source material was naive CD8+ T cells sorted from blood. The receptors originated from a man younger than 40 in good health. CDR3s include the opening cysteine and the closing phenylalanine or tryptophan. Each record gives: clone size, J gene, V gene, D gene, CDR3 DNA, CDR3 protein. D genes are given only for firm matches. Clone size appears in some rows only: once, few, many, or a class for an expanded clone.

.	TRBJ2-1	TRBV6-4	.	TGTGCCAGCTCTGTTGGGGAGGCCGCCTACAATGAGCAGTTCTTC	CASSVGEAAYNEQFF
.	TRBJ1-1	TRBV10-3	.	TGTGCCATCATGGTAGGCTCTGAAGCTTTCTTT	CAIMVGSEAFF
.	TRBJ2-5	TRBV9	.	TGTGCCAGCAGCGTAGAAGGGGGATTCGGGGGCCCCCAAGAGACCCAGTACTTC	CASSVEGGFGGPQETQYF
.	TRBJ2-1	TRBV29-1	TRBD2	TGCAGCGTTGAAGATCCTAGCGGGACCTACGGTGATGAGCAGTTCTTC	CSVEDPSGTYGDEQFF
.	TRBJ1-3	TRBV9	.	TGTGCCAGCAGCGTAGTTGGGGGATCCTCTGGAAACACCATATATTTT	CASSVVGGSSGNTIYF
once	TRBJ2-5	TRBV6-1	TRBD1	TGTGCCAGCAGTGTGAGGGACAGGGGGCCCGATTGGGGACAAGAGACCCAGTACTTC	CASSVRDRGPDWGQETQYF
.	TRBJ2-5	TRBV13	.	TGTGCCAGCAGCCCCCCTCTCGGGAGAGAGACCCAGTACTTC	CASSPPLGRETQYF
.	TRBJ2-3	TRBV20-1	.	TGCAGTGCTAGAGGGTCAGATACGCAGTATTTT	CSARGSDTQYF
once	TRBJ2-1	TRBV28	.	TGTGCCAGCAACCGGGAGAACTACTCCTACAATGAGCAGTTCTTC	CASNRENYSYNEQFF
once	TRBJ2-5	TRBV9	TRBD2	TGTGCCAGCAGCGTAGATACTAGCGATCAAGAGACCCAGTACTTC	CASSVDTSDQETQYF
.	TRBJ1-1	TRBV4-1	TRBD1	TGCGCCAGCAGCCAAGCAGGGGGAAGTTCTGAAGCTTTCTTT	CASSQAGGSSEAFF
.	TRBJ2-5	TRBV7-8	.	TGTGCCAGCAGCTTAGATGCACTTCAAGAGACCCAGTACTTC	CASSLDALQETQYF
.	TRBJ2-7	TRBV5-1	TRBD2	TGCGCCAGCAGCTTGGGGACTAGCGGGAGTTTAACCTACGAGCAGTACTTC	CASSLGTSGSLTYEQYF